The T cell receptor (beta chain) under discussion was sequenced for a study of control samples from healthy donors and cancer patients (dated by TCRdb to 2018 to 2021). To note about this clone: No antigen is known for it. No much larger clone is present one base from it, and per-base qualities are unavailable.

CDR1 and CDR2, looked up from the germline V gene, are MDHEN and SYDVKM. Inclusive of the bounding cysteine and phenylalanine, the CDR3 is 14 residues long. Only the CDR3 part of the read is kept: 42 bases, read in frame from the first base. V is cut back by 4 bases and J by 8 bases, with 5 bases in the junction unmatched. The library was produced with the immunoSEQ multiplex PCR assay. The clones in this table, taken by TCRdb from immuneACCESS, are in-frame only. Not every clone is retained; where verified, under half of the shortfall comes from an unresolved V gene, and the cause of the rest is unknown. The sample has 210,000 or so clones on record, approximately 90% of them singletons. The ten most abundant clones make up 1.5% to 2% of the sample.

The sample comprised blood. In this chain, TRBV28 is recombined with TRBJ1-4; TRBD1 agrees with 9 junctional bases. The origin of this receptor is a man aged 25-45 years in good health. Here the CDR3 is given as CASSSRDREEKLFF. The nucleotide sequence is TGTGCCAGCAGTTCCCGGGACAGGGAAGAAAAACTGTTTTTT.